Listed below are T cell receptor beta chains from one sample, sequenced in a study of blood T cell repertoires in COVID-19. TCRdb keeps only in-frame clones here, not all; method: immunoSEQ multiplex PCR. The profile shows over 50,000 clones, around four fifths of them singletons. Input material: peripheral blood. The receptors were sampled from a man aged 45-65 years with acute or convalescent COVID-19. Both conserved end residues are part of each CDR3. Each record gives: V gene, J gene, clone size, D gene, CDR3 protein, CDR3 DNA. A D gene is named only where the DNA matches it firmly. Rows may omit the clone size; those that give it use once, few, many or a size class.

V gene: TRBV3-1/TRBV3-2; J gene: TRBJ2-7; clone size: -; D gene: -; CDR3 protein: CASSPQTSWAYEQYF; CDR3 DNA: TGTGCCAGCAGTCCACAGACTAGTTGGGCCTACGAGCAGTACTTC
V gene: TRBV6-4; J gene: TRBJ1-4; clone size: -; D gene: TRBD1; CDR3 protein: CANKTGEATNEKLFF; CDR3 DNA: TGTGCCAACAAGACAGGGGAGGCAACTAATGAAAAACTGTTTTTT
V gene: TRBV21-1; J gene: TRBJ1-6; clone size: medium-sized; D gene: -; CDR3 protein: CASSKGPGLHLLGSPLHF; CDR3 DNA: TGTGCCAGCAGCAAAGGACCCGGACTCCACCTTTTGGGTTCACCCCTCCACTTT
V gene: TRBV2; J gene: TRBJ1-5; clone size: -; D gene: TRBD1; CDR3 protein: CASSEAGAGGQPQHF; CDR3 DNA: TGTGCCAGCAGTGAAGCCGGGGCAGGGGGACAGCCCCAGCATTTT
V gene: TRBV20-1; J gene: TRBJ2-1; clone size: -; D gene: -; CDR3 protein: CSARRVDEQFF; CDR3 DNA: TGCAGTGCGCGGAGAGTGGATGAGCAGTTCTTC
V gene: TRBV4-2; J gene: TRBJ2-5; clone size: -; D gene: TRBD2; CDR3 protein: CASSQVGLAGGGYQETQYF; CDR3 DNA: TGTGCCAGCAGCCAAGTGGGACTAGCGGGAGGGGGGTACCAAGAGACCCAGTACTTC
V gene: TRBV14; J gene: TRBJ2-7; clone size: -; D gene: TRBD2; CDR3 protein: CASSQGSASGEEQYF; CDR3 DNA: TGTGCCAGCAGCCAAGGTTCGGCTAGCGGGGAGGAGCAGTACTTC
V gene: TRBV6-4; J gene: TRBJ2-2; clone size: -; D gene: -; CDR3 protein: CASSEESTGELFF; CDR3 DNA: TGTGCCAGCAGTGAGGAGTCCACCGGGGAGCTGTTTTTT
V gene: TRBV25-1; J gene: TRBJ2-1; clone size: once; D gene: TRBD1; CDR3 protein: CASSDRQGGINEQFF; CDR3 DNA: TGTGCCAGCAGTGACAGACAGGGGGGTATCAATGAGCAGTTCTTC
V gene: TRBV6-5; J gene: TRBJ2-3; clone size: once; D gene: -; CDR3 protein: CASSYVGRDTQYF; CDR3 DNA: TGTGCCAGCAGTTACGTTGGGCGTGATACGCAGTATTTT
V gene: TRBV21-1; J gene: TRBJ1-2; clone size: -; D gene: -; CDR3 protein: CASTRAGPRHGYTF; CDR3 DNA: TGTGCCAGCACCCGAGCGGGCCCTAGGCATGGCTACACCTTC
V gene: TRBV2; J gene: TRBJ2-2; clone size: -; D gene: -; CDR3 protein: CASKLEAGGGTGELFF; CDR3 DNA: TGTGCCAGCAAGCTAGAGGCAGGGGGAGGTACCGGGGAGCTGTTTTTT
V gene: TRBV5-1; J gene: TRBJ1-4; clone size: once; D gene: -; CDR3 protein: CASSLGLQGSGEKLFF; CDR3 DNA: TGCGCCAGCAGCTTGGGGCTCCAGGGGAGTGGTGAAAAACTGTTTTTT